This T cell receptor (beta chain) emerged from a study of T cells in Graves' hyperthyroidism and ophthalmopathy. There are many counts of this clonotype. From RNA transcripts, TCR beta CDR3 regions were amplified. TCR CDR3 regions were first amplified by RT-PCR with HTBI primers. One entry per CDR3 protein results from TCRdb running MiXCR on the multiplex PCR reads. The profile covers hundreds of thousands of distinct CDR3 sequences, with 45% appearing a single time and less than 9.5% taken by the ten largest. The CDR3 has 13 amino acids. The V gene end was trimmed by 3 bases and the J gene end by 6 bases; junction bases not matched to a gene: 2. Germline CDR1 SEHNR, CDR2 FQNEAQ (reference sequence).

The V gene is TRBV7-9, the J gene TRBJ1-1, with 9 bases lining up with TRBD1. The sequencing input was peripheral blood or thyroid tissue (not recorded which). This sequence originates from an adult man with Graves' disease, either hyperthyroidism or ophthalmopathy (not recorded which). The CDR3 region is CASSFTGGSEAFF. The CDR3 nucleotides read TGTGCCAGCAGCTTTACAGGGGGCTCTGAAGCTTTCTTT.